These 14 T cell receptor beta chains share one sample of origin, sequenced in a study of T cell repertoires in cytomegalovirus infection. For these receptors, no antigen is known. TCRdb reprocessed the reads via MiXCR and lists one record per CDR3 protein. The sample comprises 71,000 or so distinct CDR3 sequences, 20% to 25% of which are singletons, and roughly 62% rests with the top ten. Here the sequenced sample was CD8+ T cells from cultured PBMCs, taken from culture after CMV antigen stimulation. Source of these receptors: a human donor in good health (CMV status not recorded). Some clones in this sample may be carry-over from other donors' samples.

This clonotype has only a few counts. This chain joins TRBV19 and TRBJ1-5; D is perhaps TRBD1 (5 bases). V shed 2 bases and J shed 4 bases, with 15 bases lying between them. Germline V lookup: CDR1 LNHDA, CDR2 SQIVND (reference sequence). The CDR3 is made up of 16 amino acids. This chain's CDR3 is CASSITGQHTNQPQHF. The CDR3 DNA is TGTGCCAGTAGTATAACAGGCCAGCACACAAATCAGCCCCAGCATTTT.

This sequence joins TRBV7-2 and TRBJ2-7; TRBD2 matches 8 bases. The CDR3 contains 15 residues. CDR1 is SGHTA, CDR2 FQGNSA, per germline. V lost 6 bases, J lost 3 bases, and 10 bases stayed unmatched. CDR3 DNA sequence: TGTGCCAGCAGGCGGGAGGACGGGGGTGGCTACGAGCAGTACTTC. This codes for CASRREDGGGYEQYF.

The J gene is TRBJ2-4, the V gene TRBV7-6, with no clear D. The germline CDR1 and CDR2 sequences are SGHVS and FNYEAQ. Trimming stripped 3 bases from V and 9 bases from J, with 12 bases between. The CDR3 has 13 amino acids. The CDR3 DNA reads TGTGCCAGCAGCTTCAGACTGGCTGGCATTCAGTACTTC. This gives the protein CASSFRLAGIQYF.

The V and J genes are TRBV4-1 and TRBJ1-1, with D unresolved. The CDR3 is made up of 14 amino acids. Germline CDR1 reads MGHRA; CDR2 reads YSYEKL. Between the trimmed V and J ends, which lost 1 base and 6 bases, there was a span of 12 bases. This CDR3 is CASSQVPLLPEAFF. CDR3 sequence (DNA): TGCGCCAGCAGCCAAGTACCCCTCCTTCCTGAAGCTTTCTTT.

This clonotype was seen a few times. The J gene is TRBJ2-2, the V gene TRBV20-1; 8 bases are a match to TRBD1. The CDR3 runs to 14 residues. Germline V gene data show CDR1 as DFQATT and CDR2 as SNEGSKA (reference sequence). CDR3 sequence: CRADRGSNTGELFF. In nucleotides, the CDR3 is TGCAGGGCCGACAGGGGATCGAACACCGGGGAGCTGTTTTTT.

This clonotype showed up just a few times. The chain has TRBV4-1 and TRBJ2-1; 7 bases are shared with TRBD1. V lost 2 bases and J lost 4; bases outside the gene matches: 11. The CDR3 has 17 amino acids. In germline, CDR1 is MGHRA, CDR2 YSYEKL. The CDR3 region is CASSQTVDRVGYNEQFF. The CDR3 nucleotides are TGCGCCAGCAGCCAAACCGTCGACAGGGTGGGATACAATGAGCAGTTCTTC.

In this sample, this clonotype turned up many times. V gene TRBV2 combines with J gene TRBJ1-1; 7 nucleotides line up with TRBD1. CDR1 SNHLY and CDR2 FYNNEI come from the germline V gene. With 8 bases clipped from V and 4 bases from J, the junction kept 13 bases outside the gene matches. The CDR3 extends over 15 amino acids. As DNA, the CDR3 is TGTGCCAGCTCGACCGGACAGGCGGATGGCACTGAAGCTTTCTTT. Its protein product is CASSTGQADGTEAFF.

J is TRBJ1-4 and V is TRBV12-3 or TRBV12-4, with D unclear. The CDR3 consists of 18 residues. V lost 3 bases to trimming and J lost 0 bases, with 17 bases between them. The CDR3 here is CASSFLNKVVATNEKLFF. In nucleotides, the CDR3 is TGTGCCAGCAGTTTCTTAAATAAGGTGGTTGCAACTAATGAAAAACTGTTTTTT.

This clonotype was counted a few times. V is TRBV7-8 and J is TRBJ1-5; the match to TRBD1 covers 8 bases. The CDR3 extends over 14 amino acids. Germline V gene data show CDR1 as SGHVS and CDR2 as FQNEAQ. V lost 6 bases and J lost 6; bases outside the gene matches: 7. This CDR3 is CASRQDRGFQPQHF. CDR3 DNA: TGTGCCAGCAGACAAGACAGGGGATTTCAGCCCCAGCATTTT.

The table lists this clonotype with a few counts. The chain couples TRBV12-3 or TRBV12-4 to TRBJ1-2, with 7 nucleotides matching TRBD1. V dropped 4 bases and J dropped 5; count of bases not matched to a gene: 10. This CDR3 is 15 amino acids long. CDR3 bases: TGTGCCAGCAGTTCCTTCCCCAGGGGGTCTTATGGCTACACCTTC. It translates to CASSSFPRGSYGYTF.

The table lists this clonotype with many counts. The chain has TRBV6-2 or TRBV6-3 and TRBJ1-5; D remains unclear. The CDR3 runs 15 residues. V was clipped by 6 bases and J by 5 bases, with 17 bases between them. Germline loops: CDR1 MNHEY, CDR2 SVGEGT. CDR3 coding DNA: TGTGCCAGCAGCTCCACCACGACCCATCATCAGCCCCAGCATTTT. Its protein is CASSSTTTHHQPQHF.

This clonotype was observed a few times. The CDR3 is CASSLRPGPGELFF. CDR3 bases: TGTGCCAGCAGTTTACGGCCAGGGCCCGGGGAGCTGTTTTTT. The chain employs TRBV12-3 or TRBV12-4 and TRBJ2-2; D possibly corresponds to TRBD1 (5 bases). CDR3 size: 14 residues. V lost 2 bases and J 6 bases, leaving 10 bases between the germline ends.

The V call is TRBV6-5, the J call TRBJ1-5, with unresolved D. Trimming shortened V by 4 bases and J by 6 bases, and 10 bases separated the two germline ends. CDR1 is MNHEY, CDR2 SVGAGI, per germline. The CDR3 extends over 13 amino acids. The CDR3 nucleotides are TGTGCCAGCAGTTTATCCGGGCGTCAGCCCCAGCATTTT. Translation gives CASSLSGRQPQHF.

The chain uses TRBV27 and TRBJ2-2; 10 nucleotides align to TRBD1. The trim removed 2 bases at V and 0 bases at J, leaving 0 bases unmatched. The CDR3 runs 16 residues. Per germline, CDR1 MNHEY and CDR2 SMNVEV (reference sequence). CDR3 sequence (DNA): TGTGCCAGCAGTTTAGGACAGGGGGCGAACACCGGGGAGCTGTTTTTT. Amino acid sequence: CASSLGQGANTGELFF.